This TCR beta chain came from a study of cytomegalovirus exposure and HLA in healthy donors. At the level of the study: Findings of an earlier analysis included roughly 110 million unique TCR beta sequences from 200 million or so T cells.

This CDR3 is 20 amino acids long. Germline CDR1 is KGHSH and CDR2 is LQKENI. Trimming removed 0 bases from V and 0 bases from J; junction bases left unmatched: 11. This clone has a handful of counts. The PCR used 60 Vbeta and 13 Jbeta primers. Libraries were prepared by immunoSEQ multiplex PCR; TCRdb keeps only in-frame clonotypes and omits some of them. The sample holds around 160,000 clones, 75% to 80% seen once. The sequencing sample was made of PBMCs. This rearrangement joins TRBV18 to TRBJ2-6; the match to TRBD1 covers 7 bases. This sequence originates from a woman aged 40 to 50 in good health and CMV-seropositive. The CDR3 loop is CASSPPGTATLTSGANVLTF. CDR3 in DNA: TGTGCCAGCTCACCACCAGGGACAGCCACACTGACCTCTGGGGCCAACGTCCTGACTTTC.